This TCR beta chain is from a study of blood T cell repertoires in COVID-19. For the study at large: PBMCs, B-cell-depleted T cells, or T cells provided the cDNA or gDNA that made up the material.

In the original analysis: Nucleated cell number was recorded as an estimate derived from reference gene primer amplification. TCRdb's copy holds only in-frame clones and misses some; the assay was immunoSEQ multiplex PCR. V and J calls and clone size are copied from that table; D and trimming were computed from the DNA. The profile shows 200,000 to 250,000 clones, 80% to 90% of them singletons. The source of this sequence is a man aged 45-65 years who had been exposed to COVID-19. Sequences were obtained from PBMCs or T cells enriched from blood (not recorded which).

In DNA form, the CDR3 reads TGTGCCAGCTTCCCAGGGGGCTCCTACAATGAGCAGTTCTTC. Residues: CASFPGGSYNEQFF. V gene TRBV28 combines with J gene TRBJ2-1; 7 positions match TRBD1. This CDR3 spans 14 amino acids. V lost 8 bases, J lost 0 bases, and 4 bases stayed unmatched. Germline V gene lookup returns CDR1 MDHEN and CDR2 SYDVKM.